The clone carrying this TCR beta chain was seen at least ten times. Antigen: not known. This sample stems from a study of T-cell reconstitution after alpha-beta-depleted transplantation in children. Study-level results: The study traced high day-60 TCRbeta diversity in some patients to surviving recipient T cells and thymic progenitors. Among T cells one year after transplant, newly produced cells accounted for most counts and diversity. At around two months after transplant, the alpha-beta T cells were reportedly derived from several hundred expanded clones that came from non-depleted graft cells.

Unique molecular identifiers were incorporated when the TCRbeta library was constructed. MiXCR, applied by TCRdb to the PCR reads, yields one record per CDR3 protein. The sample yields fewer than 150,000 distinct CDR3 sequences, more than 20% seen once. Germline lookup yields CDR1 SGDLS and CDR2 YYNGEE. V dropped 0 bases and J dropped 9 bases, with 22 bases sitting between them. This CDR3 region has 17 residues. The sequence was obtained from a male patient aged 2-10 years who had a stem cell transplant for chronic granulomatous disease, so the T cells may come from the graft donor. Sample: PBMCs, mostly from graft donor cells, taken 180 days after TCRalphabeta/CD19-depleted stem cell transplant. The rearrangement joins TRBV9 to TRBJ2-1, with a possible D match to TRBD2 (6 bases). The CDR3 sequence is CASSVDPWNRGWGEQFF. The CDR3 coding sequence is TGTGCCAGCAGCGTAGACCCCTGGAACCGGGGGTGGGGTGAGCAGTTCTTC. Filled out from reference TRBV9 and TRBJ2-1, the complete variable domain reads DSGVTQTPKHLITATGQRVTLRCSPRSGDLSVYWYQQSLDQGLQFLIQYYNGEERAKGNILERFSAQQFPDLHSELNLSSLELGDSALYFCASSVDPWNRGWGEQFFGPGTRLTVL.